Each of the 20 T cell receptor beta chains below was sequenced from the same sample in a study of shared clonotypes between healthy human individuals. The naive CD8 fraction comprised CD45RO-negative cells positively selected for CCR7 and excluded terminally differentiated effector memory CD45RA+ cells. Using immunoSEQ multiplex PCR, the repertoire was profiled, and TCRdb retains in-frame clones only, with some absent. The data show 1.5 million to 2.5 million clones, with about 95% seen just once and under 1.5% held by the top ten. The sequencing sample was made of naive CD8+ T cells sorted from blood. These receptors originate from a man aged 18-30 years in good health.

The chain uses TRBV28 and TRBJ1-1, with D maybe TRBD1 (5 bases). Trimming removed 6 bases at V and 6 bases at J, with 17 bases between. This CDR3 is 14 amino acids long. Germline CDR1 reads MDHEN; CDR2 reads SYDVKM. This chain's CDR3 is CASSWAGGVSEAFF. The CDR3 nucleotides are TGTGCCAGCAGCTGGGCGGGGGGTGTATCTGAAGCTTTCTTT.

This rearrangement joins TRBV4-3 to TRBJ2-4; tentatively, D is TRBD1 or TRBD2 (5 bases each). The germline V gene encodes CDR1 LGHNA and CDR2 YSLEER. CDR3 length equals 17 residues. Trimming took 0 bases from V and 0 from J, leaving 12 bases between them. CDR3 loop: CASSQEARGLAKNIQYF. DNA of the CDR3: TGCGCCAGCAGCCAAGAAGCACGGGGCCTAGCCAAAAACATTCAGTACTTC.

The CDR3 DNA follows: TGTGCCAGCAGCTTGGGGGCAGCTCCGGCCCTCCACTTT. This encodes CASSLGAAPALHF. The chain employs TRBV5-4 and TRBJ1-6; D unresolved. The CDR3 is made up of 13 amino acids. CDR1 SGHNT and CDR2 YYREEE come from the germline V gene (reference sequence). Between the trimmed V and J ends, which lost 0 bases and 14 bases, there was a span of 12 bases.

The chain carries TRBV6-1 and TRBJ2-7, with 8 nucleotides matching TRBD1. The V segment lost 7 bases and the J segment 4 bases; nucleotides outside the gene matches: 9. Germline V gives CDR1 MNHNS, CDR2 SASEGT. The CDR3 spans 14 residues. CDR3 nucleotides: TGTGCCAGCACCGGACAGGGTGGCTCTTACGAGCAGTACTTC. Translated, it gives CASTGQGGSYEQYF.

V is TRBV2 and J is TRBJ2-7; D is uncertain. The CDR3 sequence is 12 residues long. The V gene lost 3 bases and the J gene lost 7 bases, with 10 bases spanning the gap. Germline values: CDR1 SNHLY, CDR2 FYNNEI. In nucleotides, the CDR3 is TGTGCCAGCAGTGAGATGGGGTTAGAGCAGTACTTC. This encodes CASSEMGLEQYF.

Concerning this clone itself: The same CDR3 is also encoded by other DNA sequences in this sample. The CDR3 DNA reads as TGTGCCAGCAGCTTAGAAGGGGGAGAGACCCAGTACTTC. Protein sequence: CASSLEGGETQYF. This rearrangement joins TRBV7-9 to TRBJ2-5, with D possibly matching TRBD1 (6 bases). The CDR3 is 13 amino acids. Deletions cut 1 base from V and 4 bases from J, with 7 bases between. Germline values: CDR1 SEHNR, CDR2 FQNEAQ (reference sequence).

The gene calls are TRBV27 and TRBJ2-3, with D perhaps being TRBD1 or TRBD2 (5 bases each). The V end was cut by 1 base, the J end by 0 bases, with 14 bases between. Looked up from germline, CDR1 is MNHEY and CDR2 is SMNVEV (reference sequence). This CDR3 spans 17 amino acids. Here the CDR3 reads CASSLFSGTVSTDTQYF. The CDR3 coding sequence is TGTGCCAGCAGTTTATTTTCCGGGACGGTAAGCACAGATACGCAGTATTTT.

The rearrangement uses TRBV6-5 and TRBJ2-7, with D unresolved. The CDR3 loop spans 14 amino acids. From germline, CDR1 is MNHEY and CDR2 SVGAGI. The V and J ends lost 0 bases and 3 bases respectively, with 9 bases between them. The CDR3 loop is CASSYSFPDYEQYF. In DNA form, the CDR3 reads TGTGCCAGCAGTTACTCGTTCCCGGACTACGAGCAGTACTTC.

The CDR3 here is CAWSVTSGVTYEQYF. The CDR3 DNA is TGTGCCTGGAGTGTAACTAGCGGGGTAACCTACGAGCAGTACTTC. The V and J genes are TRBV30 and TRBJ2-7, with 10 bases identical to TRBD2. The CDR3 runs 15 residues. V lost 0 bases to trimming and J lost 2 bases; unmatched junction nucleotides: 4. CDR1 is GTSNPN and CDR2 is SVGIG in the germline V gene (reference sequence).

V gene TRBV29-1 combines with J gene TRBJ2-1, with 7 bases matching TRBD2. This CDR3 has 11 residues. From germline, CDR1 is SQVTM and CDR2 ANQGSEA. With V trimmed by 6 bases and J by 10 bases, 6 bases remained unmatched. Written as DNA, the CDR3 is TGCAGCGTGGGCGGGGGTGGAGAGCAGTTCTTC. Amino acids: CSVGGGGEQFF.

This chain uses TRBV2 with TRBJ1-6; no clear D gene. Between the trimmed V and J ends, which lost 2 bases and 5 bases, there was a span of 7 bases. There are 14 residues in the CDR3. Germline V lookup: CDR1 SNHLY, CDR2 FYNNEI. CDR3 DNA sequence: TGTGCCAGCAGTGAAATCGGCGATAATTCACCCCTCCACTTT. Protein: CASSEIGDNSPLHF.

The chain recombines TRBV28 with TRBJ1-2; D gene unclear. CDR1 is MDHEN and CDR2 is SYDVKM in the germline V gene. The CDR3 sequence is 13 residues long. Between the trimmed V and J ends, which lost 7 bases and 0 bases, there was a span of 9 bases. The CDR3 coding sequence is TGTGCCAGCATCTCCCGGACTAACTATGGCTACACCTTC. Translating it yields CASISRTNYGYTF.

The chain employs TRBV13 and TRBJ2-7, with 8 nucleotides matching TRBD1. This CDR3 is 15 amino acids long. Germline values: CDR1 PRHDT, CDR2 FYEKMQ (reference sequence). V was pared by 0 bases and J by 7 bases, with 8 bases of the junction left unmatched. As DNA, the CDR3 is TGTGCCAGCAGCTTAGGGTCAGGGGGCTTGAAGGAGCAGTACTTC. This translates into CASSLGSGGLKEQYF.

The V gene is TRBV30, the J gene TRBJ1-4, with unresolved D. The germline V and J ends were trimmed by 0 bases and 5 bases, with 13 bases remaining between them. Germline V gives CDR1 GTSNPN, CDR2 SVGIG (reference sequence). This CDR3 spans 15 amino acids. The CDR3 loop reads CAWSVRTRRNEKLFF. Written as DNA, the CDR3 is TGTGCCTGGAGTGTACGTACGAGAAGGAATGAAAAACTGTTTTTT.

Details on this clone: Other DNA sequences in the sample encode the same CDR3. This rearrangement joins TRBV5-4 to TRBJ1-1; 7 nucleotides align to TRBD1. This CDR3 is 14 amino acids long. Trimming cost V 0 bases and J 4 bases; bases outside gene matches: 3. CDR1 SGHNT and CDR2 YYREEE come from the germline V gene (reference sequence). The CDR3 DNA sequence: TGTGCCAGCAGCTTGGCCGGGACAGCCACTGAAGCTTTCTTT. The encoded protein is CASSLAGTATEAFF.

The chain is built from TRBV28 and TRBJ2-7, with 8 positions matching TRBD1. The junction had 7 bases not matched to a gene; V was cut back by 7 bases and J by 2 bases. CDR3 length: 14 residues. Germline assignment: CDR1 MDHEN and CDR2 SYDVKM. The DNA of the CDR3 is TGTGCCAGCAAATTTGACAGGGGCCCCTACGAGCAGTACTTC. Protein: CASKFDRGPYEQYF.

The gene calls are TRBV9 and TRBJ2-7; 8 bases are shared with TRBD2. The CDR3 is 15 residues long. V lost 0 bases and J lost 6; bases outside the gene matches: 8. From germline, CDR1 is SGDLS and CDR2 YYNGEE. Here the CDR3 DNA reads TGTGCCAGCAGCGTAGGGCCAGCGGGAGTTCCCGAGCAGTACTTC. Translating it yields CASSVGPAGVPEQYF.

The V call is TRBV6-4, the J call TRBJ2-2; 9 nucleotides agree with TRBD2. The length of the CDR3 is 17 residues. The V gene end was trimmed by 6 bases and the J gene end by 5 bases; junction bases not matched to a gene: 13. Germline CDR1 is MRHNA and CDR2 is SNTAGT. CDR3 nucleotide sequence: TGTGCCAGCAGGGATAGTATAGCGGGAGTTTGTACCGGGGAGCTGTTTTTT. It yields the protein CASRDSIAGVCTGELFF.

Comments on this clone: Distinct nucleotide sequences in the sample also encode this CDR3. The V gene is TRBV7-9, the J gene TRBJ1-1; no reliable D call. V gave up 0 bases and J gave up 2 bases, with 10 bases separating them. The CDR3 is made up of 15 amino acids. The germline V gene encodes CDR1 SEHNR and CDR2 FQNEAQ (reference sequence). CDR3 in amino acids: CASSLALGRNTEAFF. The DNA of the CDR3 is TGTGCCAGCAGCTTAGCGCTGGGCCGAAACACTGAAGCTTTCTTT.

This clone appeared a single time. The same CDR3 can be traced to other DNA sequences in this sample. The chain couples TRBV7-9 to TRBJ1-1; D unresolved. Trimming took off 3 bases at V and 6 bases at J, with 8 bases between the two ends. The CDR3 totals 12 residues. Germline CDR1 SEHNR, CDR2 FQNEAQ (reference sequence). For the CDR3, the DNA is TGTGCCAGCAGCTTCGGGGTCGCTGAAGCTTTCTTT. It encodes CASSFGVAEAFF.